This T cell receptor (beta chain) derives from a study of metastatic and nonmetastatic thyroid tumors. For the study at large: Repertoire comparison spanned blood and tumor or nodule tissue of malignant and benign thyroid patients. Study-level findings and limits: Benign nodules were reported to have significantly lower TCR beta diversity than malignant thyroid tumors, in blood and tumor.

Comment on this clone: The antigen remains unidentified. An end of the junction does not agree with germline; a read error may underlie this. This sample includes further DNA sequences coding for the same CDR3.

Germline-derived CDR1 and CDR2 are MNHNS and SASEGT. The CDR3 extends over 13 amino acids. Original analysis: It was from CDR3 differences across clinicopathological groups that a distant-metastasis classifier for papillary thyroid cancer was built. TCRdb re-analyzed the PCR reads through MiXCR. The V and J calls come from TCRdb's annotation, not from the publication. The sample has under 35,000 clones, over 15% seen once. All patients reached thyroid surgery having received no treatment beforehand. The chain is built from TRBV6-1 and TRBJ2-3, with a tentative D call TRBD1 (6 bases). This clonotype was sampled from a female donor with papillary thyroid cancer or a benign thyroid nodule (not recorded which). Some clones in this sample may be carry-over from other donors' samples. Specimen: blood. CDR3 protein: CATTTGETDTQYF. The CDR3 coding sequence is TGTGCCACCACGACAGGCGAGACAGATACGCAATATTTT.